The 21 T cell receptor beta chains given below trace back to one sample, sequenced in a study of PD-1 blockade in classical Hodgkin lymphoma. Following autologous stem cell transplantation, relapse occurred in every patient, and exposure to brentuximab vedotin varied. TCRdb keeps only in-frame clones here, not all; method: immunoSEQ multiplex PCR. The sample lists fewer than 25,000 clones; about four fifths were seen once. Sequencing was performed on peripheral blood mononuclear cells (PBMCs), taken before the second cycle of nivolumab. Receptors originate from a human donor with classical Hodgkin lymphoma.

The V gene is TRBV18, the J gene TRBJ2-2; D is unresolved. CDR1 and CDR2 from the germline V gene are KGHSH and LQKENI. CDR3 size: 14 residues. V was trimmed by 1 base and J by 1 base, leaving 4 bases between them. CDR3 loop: CASSPLRNTGELFF. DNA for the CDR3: TGTGCCAGCTCACCACTTAGGAACACCGGGGAGCTGTTTTTT.

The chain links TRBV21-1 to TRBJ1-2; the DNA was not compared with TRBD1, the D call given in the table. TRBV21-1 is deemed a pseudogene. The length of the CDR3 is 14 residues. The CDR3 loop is CASSKASRGGGYTF. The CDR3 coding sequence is TGTGCCAGCAGCAAAGCCTCGAGAGGGGGAGGCTACACCTTC.

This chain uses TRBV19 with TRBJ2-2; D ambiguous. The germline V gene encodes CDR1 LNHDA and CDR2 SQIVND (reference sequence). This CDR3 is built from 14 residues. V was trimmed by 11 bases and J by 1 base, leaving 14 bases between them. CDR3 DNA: TGTGCCGCCTCTCCACTTTTGAACACCGGGGAGCTGTTTTTT. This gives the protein CAASPLLNTGELFF.

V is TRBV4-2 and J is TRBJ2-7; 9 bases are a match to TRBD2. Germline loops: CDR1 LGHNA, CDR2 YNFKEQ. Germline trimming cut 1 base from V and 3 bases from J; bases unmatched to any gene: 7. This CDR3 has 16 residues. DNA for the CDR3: TGTGCCAGCAGCCAAGTGGGTGCTAGCGGGGTCTACGAGCAGTACTTC. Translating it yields CASSQVGASGVYEQYF.

CDR3 nucleotides: TGTGCCAGCAGCTTACGACAGATTAACACCGGGGAGCTGTTTTTT. This gives the protein CASSLRQINTGELFF. The rearrangement links TRBV5-4 to TRBJ2-2, with a tentative D call TRBD1 (5 bases). Germline V gene sequence: CDR1 SGHNT, CDR2 YYREEE (reference sequence). The CDR3 covers 15 residues. Trimming removed 2 bases from V and 2 bases from J, with 10 bases in between.

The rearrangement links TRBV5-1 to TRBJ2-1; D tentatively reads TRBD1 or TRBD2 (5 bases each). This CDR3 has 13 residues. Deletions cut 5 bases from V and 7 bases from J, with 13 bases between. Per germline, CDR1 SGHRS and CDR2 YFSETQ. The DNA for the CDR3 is TGCGCCAGCAGACTCGGGACGCAGAATGAGCAGTTCTTC. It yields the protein CASRLGTQNEQFF.

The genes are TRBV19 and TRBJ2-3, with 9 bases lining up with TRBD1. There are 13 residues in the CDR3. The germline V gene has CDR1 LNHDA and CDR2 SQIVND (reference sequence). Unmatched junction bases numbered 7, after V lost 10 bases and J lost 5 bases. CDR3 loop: CATRTGARDTQYF. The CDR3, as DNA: TGTGCCACCAGGACAGGGGCCAGAGATACGCAGTATTTT.

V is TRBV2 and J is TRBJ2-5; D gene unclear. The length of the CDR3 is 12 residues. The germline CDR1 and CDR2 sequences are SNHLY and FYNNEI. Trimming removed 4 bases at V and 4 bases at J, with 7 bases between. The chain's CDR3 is CASSGEAETQYF. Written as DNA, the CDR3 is TGTGCCAGCAGTGGGGAAGCAGAGACCCAGTACTTC. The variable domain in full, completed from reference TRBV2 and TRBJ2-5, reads EPEVTQTPSHQVTQMGQEVILRCVPISNHLYFYWYRQILGQKVEFLVSFYNNEISEKSEIFDDQFSVERPDGSNFTLKIRSTKLEDSAMYFCASSGEAETQYFGPGTRLLVL.

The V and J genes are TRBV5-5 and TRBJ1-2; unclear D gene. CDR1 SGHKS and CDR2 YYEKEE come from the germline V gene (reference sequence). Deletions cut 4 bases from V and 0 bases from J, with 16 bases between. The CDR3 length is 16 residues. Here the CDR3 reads CASSPFNNRANYGYTF. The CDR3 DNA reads TGTGCCAGCAGCCCCTTTAATAACAGAGCTAACTATGGCTACACCTTC.

CDR3 in amino acids: CASSLGDSGWVKEQPQHF. CDR3 nucleotide sequence: TGTGCCAGCAGCTTAGGGGATTCAGGTTGGGTGAAAGAGCAGCCCCAGCATTTT. The genes are TRBV11-2 and TRBJ1-5; D gene ambiguous. V was cut by 1 base and J by 7 bases, with 23 bases left in between. Germline assignment: CDR1 SGHAT and CDR2 FQNNGV. This CDR3 has 18 amino acids.

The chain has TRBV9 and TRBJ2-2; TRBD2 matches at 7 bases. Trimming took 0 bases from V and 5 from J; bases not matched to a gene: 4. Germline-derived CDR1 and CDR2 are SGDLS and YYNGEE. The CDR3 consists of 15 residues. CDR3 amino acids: CASSVGGGSTGELFF. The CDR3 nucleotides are TGTGCCAGCAGCGTAGGCGGGGGTAGTACCGGGGAGCTGTTTTTT. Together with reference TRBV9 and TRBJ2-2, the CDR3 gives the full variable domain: DSGVTQTPKHLITATGQRVTLRCSPRSGDLSVYWYQQSLDQGLQFLIQYYNGEERAKGNILERFSAQQFPDLHSELNLSSLELGDSALYFCASSVGGGSTGELFFGEGSRLTVL.

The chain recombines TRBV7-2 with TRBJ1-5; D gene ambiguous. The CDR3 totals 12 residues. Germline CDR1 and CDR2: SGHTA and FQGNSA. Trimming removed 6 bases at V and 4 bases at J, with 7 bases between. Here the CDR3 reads CASSNQNQPQHF. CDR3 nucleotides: TGTGCCAGCAGTAATCAGAATCAGCCCCAGCATTTT.

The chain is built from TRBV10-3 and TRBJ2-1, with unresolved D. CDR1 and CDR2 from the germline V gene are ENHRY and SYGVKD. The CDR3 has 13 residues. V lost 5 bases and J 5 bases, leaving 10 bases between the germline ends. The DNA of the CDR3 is TGTGCCATCAGTTCTCAGGAGAACAATGAGCAGTTCTTC. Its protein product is CAISSQENNEQFF.

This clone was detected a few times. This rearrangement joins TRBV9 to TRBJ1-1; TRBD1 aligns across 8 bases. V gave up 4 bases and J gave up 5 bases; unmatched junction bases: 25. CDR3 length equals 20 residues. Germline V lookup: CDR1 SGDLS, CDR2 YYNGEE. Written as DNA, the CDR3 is TGTGCCAGCAGCATTGACACGAGACCGGGACACAGGGGGACCATAACTGAAGCTTTCTTT. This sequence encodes CASSIDTRPGHRGTITEAFF.

CDR3 nucleotide sequence: TGCAGCGTTGGCCTCTCTGGAAACACCATATATTTT. It specifies CSVGLSGNTIYF. The chain couples TRBV29-1 to TRBJ1-3, with D hard to call. Germline CDR1 is SQVTM and CDR2 is ANQGSEA. Trimming pared 4 bases from V and 0 bases from J, leaving 4 bases between. CDR3 size: 12 residues.

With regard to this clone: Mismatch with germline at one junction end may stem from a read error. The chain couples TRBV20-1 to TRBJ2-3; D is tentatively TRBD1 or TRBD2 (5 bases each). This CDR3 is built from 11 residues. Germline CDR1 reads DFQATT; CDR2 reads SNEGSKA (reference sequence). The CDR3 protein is CSAGSHRLGDF. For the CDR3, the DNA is TGCAGTGCTGGCAGCCACCGACTGGGGGATTTT.

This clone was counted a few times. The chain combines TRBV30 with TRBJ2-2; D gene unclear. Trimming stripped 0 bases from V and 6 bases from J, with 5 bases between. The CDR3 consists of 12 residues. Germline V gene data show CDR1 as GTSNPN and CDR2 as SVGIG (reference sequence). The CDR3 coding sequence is TGTGCCTGGAGTGTAATTTCCGGGGAGCTGTTTTTT. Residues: CAWSVISGELFF. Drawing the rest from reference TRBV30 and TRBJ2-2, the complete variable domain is SQTIHQWPATLVQPVGSPLSLECTVEGTSNPNLYWYRQAAGRGLQLLFYSVGIGQISSEVPQNLSASRPQDRQFILSSKKLLLSDSGFYLCAWSVISGELFFGEGSRLTVL.

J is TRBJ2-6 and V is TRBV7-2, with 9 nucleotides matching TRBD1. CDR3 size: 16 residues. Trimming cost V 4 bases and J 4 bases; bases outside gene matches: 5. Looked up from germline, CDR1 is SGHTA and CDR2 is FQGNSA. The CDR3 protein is CASSSHRGQGANVLTF. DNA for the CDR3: TGTGCCAGCAGCTCTCACAGGGGGCAAGGGGCCAACGTCCTGACTTTC.

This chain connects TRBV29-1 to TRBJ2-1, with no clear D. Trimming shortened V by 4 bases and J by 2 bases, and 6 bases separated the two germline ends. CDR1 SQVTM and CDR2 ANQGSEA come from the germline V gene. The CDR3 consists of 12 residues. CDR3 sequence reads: CSVADPYNEQFF. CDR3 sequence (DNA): TGCAGCGTTGCAGACCCCTACAATGAGCAGTTCTTC.

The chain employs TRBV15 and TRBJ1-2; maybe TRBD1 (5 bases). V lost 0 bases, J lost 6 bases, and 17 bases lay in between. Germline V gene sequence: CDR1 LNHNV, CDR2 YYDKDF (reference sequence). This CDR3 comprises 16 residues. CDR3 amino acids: CATSRDRAGTRNGYTF. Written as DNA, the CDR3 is TGTGCCACCAGCAGAGATCGTGCTGGGACCCGGAATGGCTACACCTTC.

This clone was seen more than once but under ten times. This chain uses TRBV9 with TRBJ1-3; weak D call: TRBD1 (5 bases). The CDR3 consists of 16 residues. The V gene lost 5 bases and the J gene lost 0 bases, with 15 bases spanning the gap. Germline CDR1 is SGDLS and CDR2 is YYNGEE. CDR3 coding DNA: TGTGCCAGCAGTGCGGGGGTGTCCATCTCTGGAAACACCATATATTTT. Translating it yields CASSAGVSISGNTIYF.